The 27 T cell receptor beta chains listed next were all sequenced from one sample in a study of technical replicates of blood from a handful of donors. Method: immunoSEQ multiplex PCR; TCRdb's copy keeps in-frame clones and lacks some. The table records approximately 76,000 clones, about 86% of them present only once. Material for sequencing was PBMCs. The receptors derive from a human donor in good health. Some clones in this sample may be carry-over from other donors' samples.

This clone was counted a single time. CDR3 DNA: TGTGCCAGCAGCTTAGCAGGTAGGGGGACCTACAATGAGCAGTTCTTC. This encodes CASSLAGRGTYNEQFF. This chain connects TRBV7-3 to TRBJ2-1; D is perhaps TRBD1 (6 bases). With 2 bases removed from V and 2 bases from J, the gap between germline ends came to 13 bases. Germline V gene data show CDR1 as SGHTA and CDR2 as FQGTGA. The CDR3 covers 16 residues.

V gene TRBV27 combines with J gene TRBJ2-3; TRBD1 is a possible D gene (5 bases). With 6 bases removed from V and 6 bases from J, the gap between germline ends came to 19 bases. The CDR3 consists of 15 residues. Germline V gene data show CDR1 as MNHEY and CDR2 as SMNVEV (reference sequence). The CDR3 here is CASSPILGPGDTQYF. For the CDR3, the DNA is TGTGCCAGCAGCCCGATTCTGGGGCCCGGTGATACGCAGTATTTT.

Comment on this clone: Other DNA variants within this sample encode the same CDR3. The chain employs TRBV6-5 and TRBJ2-7; 13 positions agree with TRBD2. Germline values: CDR1 MNHEY, CDR2 SVGAGI. V shed 6 bases, J shed 3 bases, and the junction held 5 bases outside the gene matches. This CDR3 region has 15 residues. The CDR3 loop is CASSPGLAGFYEQYF. CDR3 in DNA: TGTGCCAGCAGCCCGGGACTAGCGGGATTCTACGAGCAGTACTTC.

This chain links TRBV6-5 with TRBJ2-3; D call uncertain. Germline V gives CDR1 MNHEY, CDR2 SVGAGI. CDR3 length equals 11 residues. The V end was cut by 6 bases, the J end by 7 bases, with 8 bases between. The CDR3 nucleotides read TGTGCCAGCAGCCAACTAAATACGCAGTATTTT. It yields the protein CASSQLNTQYF.

This clone occurred a few times. This chain uses TRBV2 with TRBJ2-1; 8 bases line up with TRBD2. CDR3 length: 15 residues. Losses at the gene ends were 6 bases for V and 7 bases for J; bases not matched to a gene: 11. Per the germline V gene, CDR1 is SNHLY and CDR2 is FYNNEI. The CDR3 sequence is CASRPTSGERNEQFF. The CDR3 DNA sequence: TGTGCCAGCAGACCCACTAGCGGAGAACGGAATGAGCAGTTCTTC.

CDR3 region: CASSVAPGEQETQYF. The CDR3 DNA reads as TGTGCCAGCAGCGTAGCCCCAGGGGAGCAAGAGACCCAGTACTTC. This sequence joins TRBV9 and TRBJ2-5, with D possibly being TRBD1 (6 bases). Germline CDR1 is SGDLS and CDR2 is YYNGEE. The CDR3 is 15 residues long. Trimming cost V 0 bases and J 2 bases, with 11 bases left between them.

V and J are TRBV5-4 and TRBJ2-6, with 8 bases that match TRBD2. Germline loops: CDR1 SGHNT, CDR2 YYREEE (reference sequence). There are 15 residues in the CDR3. V lost 5 bases and J lost 5; bases outside the gene matches: 6. This chain's CDR3 is CASSHGLARANVLTF. As DNA, the CDR3 is TGTGCCAGCAGTCATGGACTAGCTAGGGCCAACGTCCTGACTTTC.

This chain links TRBV18 with TRBJ1-2; 7 positions agree with TRBD1. The germline gives CDR1 KGHSH, CDR2 LQKENI. V lost 4 bases, J lost 4 bases, and 6 bases stayed unmatched. This CDR3 has 14 residues. As DNA, the CDR3 is TGTGCCAGCTCACTCGAGGGACAGACCTATGGCTACACCTTC. This encodes CASSLEGQTYGYTF.

The CDR3 coding sequence is TGTGCCAGCAGCTCCGCGGGCCGCATCACAGATACGCAGTATTTT. Translating gives CASSSAGRITDTQYF. V and J are TRBV7-8 and TRBJ2-3, with a tentative D call TRBD2 (5 bases). The V gene lost 4 bases and the J gene lost 2 bases, with 13 bases spanning the gap. The germline gives CDR1 SGHVS, CDR2 FQNEAQ. The CDR3 is made up of 15 amino acids.

The chain has TRBV4-3 and TRBJ2-7; possibly TRBD1 for D (5 bases). This CDR3 contains 15 residues. With 0 bases removed from V and 6 bases from J, the gap between germline ends came to 15 bases. Germline CDR1 LGHNA, CDR2 YSLEER. CDR3 DNA sequence: TGCGCCAGCAGCCAAGAGGGTGACTTGCAGGGCGAGCAGTACTTC. It yields the protein CASSQEGDLQGEQYF.

V and J are TRBV19 and TRBJ2-5; D gene ambiguous. The CDR3 has 14 amino acids. V gave up 5 bases and J gave up 1 base, with 11 bases separating them. Per germline, CDR1 LNHDA and CDR2 SQIVND (reference sequence). This CDR3 is CASSLGRLQETQYF. The CDR3 DNA reads as TGTGCCAGTAGTTTAGGGCGGCTCCAAGAGACCCAGTACTTC.

The chain uses TRBV7-9 and TRBJ1-2; no clear D gene. Germline V CDR1 and CDR2: SEHNR, FQNEAQ (reference sequence). V was cut by 4 bases and J by 8 bases, with 17 bases left in between. The CDR3 runs to 14 residues. The CDR3 sequence: CASSSESVVGGYTF. In DNA, the CDR3 is TGTGCCAGCAGCTCTGAATCCGTGGTGGGCGGCTACACCTTC.

The rearrangement joins TRBV9 to TRBJ2-5; TRBD1 might be the D (6 bases). This CDR3 comprises 11 residues. V was clipped by 0 bases and J by 13 bases, with 10 bases between them. Germline-derived CDR1 and CDR2 are SGDLS and YYNGEE. The CDR3 reads CASSVEGELYF. CDR3 DNA: TGTGCCAGCAGCGTAGAGGGGGAATTGTACTTC.

The rearrangement joins TRBV30 to TRBJ1-2; possibly TRBD1 for D (5 bases). The V gene's germline CDR1 is GTSNPN and CDR2 SVGIG (reference sequence). The CDR3 consists of 14 residues. V shed 3 bases and J shed 5 bases, with 16 bases lying between them. The CDR3: CAWSPDSGAYGYTF. CDR3 DNA sequence: TGTGCCTGGAGCCCCGACAGTGGGGCTTATGGCTACACCTTC.

This chain joins TRBV10-3 and TRBJ2-1; D perhaps matches TRBD2 (7 bases). Germline V lookup: CDR1 ENHRY, CDR2 SYGVKD. With 2 bases removed from V and 5 bases from J, the gap between germline ends came to 13 bases. CDR3 length equals 15 residues. CDR3 coding DNA: TGTGCCATCAGTGAGCGGGGGGCTTCTCACAATGAGCAGTTCTTC. The encoded protein is CAISERGASHNEQFF.

The V gene is TRBV27, the J gene TRBJ2-5; 7 nucleotides align to TRBD2. The CDR3 contains 11 residues. After removal of 4 bases from V and 7 bases from J, the junction contained 0 bases not matched to a gene. Germline V gives CDR1 MNHEY, CDR2 SMNVEV (reference sequence). CDR3 region: CASSSSGTQYF. CDR3 coding DNA: TGTGCCAGCAGTTCTAGCGGGACCCAGTACTTC.

CDR3 in DNA: TGCGCCAGCAGAGCCCTGACAGGGGGCCAAGAGACCCAGTACTTC. Translating it yields CASRALTGGQETQYF. The gene calls are TRBV5-1 and TRBJ2-5, with 9 bases lining up with TRBD1. This CDR3 is 15 amino acids long. Germline V gives CDR1 SGHRS, CDR2 YFSETQ. The V segment lost 5 bases and the J segment 1 base; nucleotides outside the gene matches: 6.

This sequence joins TRBV7-9 and TRBJ2-7; maybe TRBD1 (5 bases). There are 17 residues in the CDR3. Germline CDR1 and CDR2: SEHNR and FQNEAQ (reference sequence). V lost 7 bases to trimming and J lost 3 bases, with 25 bases between them. The CDR3: CASIPRGAELIYYEQYF. CDR3 coding DNA: TGTGCCAGCATTCCTCGTGGGGCAGAACTAATATACTACGAGCAGTACTTC.

CDR3 DNA: TGTGCCAGCAGCCACGGGGTAGGCTATGGCTACACCTTC. This codes for CASSHGVGYGYTF. V and J are TRBV27 and TRBJ1-2; D is undetermined. CDR1 is MNHEY and CDR2 is SMNVEV in the germline V gene (reference sequence). Between the trimmed V and J ends, which lost 6 bases and 4 bases, there was a span of 12 bases. The CDR3 runs 13 residues.

This clone has only one observation. The chain combines TRBV4-3 with TRBJ2-1; D gene uncertain. V lost 1 base and J 0 bases, leaving 13 bases between the germline ends. The CDR3 covers 17 residues. Per germline, CDR1 LGHNA and CDR2 YSLEER. The CDR3 protein is CASSQVLGSSSYNEQFF. In DNA form, the CDR3 reads TGCGCCAGCAGCCAAGTCCTGGGCTCGAGCTCCTACAATGAGCAGTTCTTC.

The table lists this clone with a few counts. The rearrangement joins TRBV4-3 to TRBJ2-7, with 9 bases fitting TRBD1. This CDR3 spans 16 amino acids. The ends lost 0 bases at V and 1 base at J; junction bases unmatched: 4. The V gene's germline CDR1 is LGHNA and CDR2 YSLEER. In DNA, the CDR3 is TGCGCCAGCAGCCAAGATGTTGGGACAGGGTCCTACGAGCAGTACTTC. Encoded protein: CASSQDVGTGSYEQYF.

The genes are TRBV2 and TRBJ2-7; possibly TRBD1 for D (5 bases). V was pared by 2 bases and J by 5 bases, with 13 bases between. This CDR3 spans 14 amino acids. Germline lookup yields CDR1 SNHLY and CDR2 FYNNEI. CDR3 in amino acids: CASSELPPGHEQYF. The DNA for the CDR3 is TGTGCCAGCAGTGAACTACCGCCAGGGCACGAGCAGTACTTC.

This rearrangement joins TRBV9 to TRBJ2-7; 7 bases map to TRBD1. The CDR3 covers 14 residues. Trimming removed 0 bases from V and 2 bases from J; junction bases left unmatched: 2. CDR1 and CDR2 from the germline V gene are SGDLS and YYNGEE. The CDR3 protein is CASSVGQGTYEQYF. CDR3 sequence (DNA): TGTGCCAGCAGCGTAGGACAGGGAACCTACGAGCAGTACTTC.

The V call is TRBV29-1, the J call TRBJ1-1, with D maybe TRBD1 (5 bases). The CDR3 sequence is 15 residues long. V gave up 0 bases and J gave up 4 bases, with 15 bases separating them. Germline loops: CDR1 SQVTM, CDR2 ANQGSEA. This CDR3 reads CSVEDRRGGGTEAFF. Written as DNA, the CDR3 is TGCAGCGTTGAAGATCGGCGGGGCGGCGGCACTGAAGCTTTCTTT.

The chain has TRBV27 and TRBJ2-6, with unresolved D. Per germline, CDR1 MNHEY and CDR2 SMNVEV (reference sequence). V lost 10 bases to trimming and J lost 4 bases, with 8 bases between them. The CDR3 covers 12 residues. The CDR3 is CATGWGANVLTF. The CDR3 DNA sequence: TGTGCCACAGGCTGGGGGGCCAACGTCCTGACTTTC.

The genes are TRBV4-2 and TRBJ1-4; D possibly corresponds to TRBD1 (5 bases). Germline loops: CDR1 LGHNA, CDR2 YNFKEQ. The V and J ends lost 0 bases and 7 bases respectively, with 12 bases between them. There are 15 residues in the CDR3. For the CDR3, the DNA is TGTGCCAGCAGCCAAGATGGGGCAGCAGGTGAAAAACTGTTTTTT. Translated: CASSQDGAAGEKLFF.

This chain uses TRBV25-1 with TRBJ2-7, with D unclear. This CDR3 is built from 12 residues. V was trimmed by 1 base and J by 3 bases, leaving 4 bases between them. Germline CDR1 and CDR2: MGHDK and SYGVNS. The CDR3 is CASSESVYEQYF. CDR3 nucleotides: TGTGCCAGCAGTGAATCAGTCTACGAGCAGTACTTC.